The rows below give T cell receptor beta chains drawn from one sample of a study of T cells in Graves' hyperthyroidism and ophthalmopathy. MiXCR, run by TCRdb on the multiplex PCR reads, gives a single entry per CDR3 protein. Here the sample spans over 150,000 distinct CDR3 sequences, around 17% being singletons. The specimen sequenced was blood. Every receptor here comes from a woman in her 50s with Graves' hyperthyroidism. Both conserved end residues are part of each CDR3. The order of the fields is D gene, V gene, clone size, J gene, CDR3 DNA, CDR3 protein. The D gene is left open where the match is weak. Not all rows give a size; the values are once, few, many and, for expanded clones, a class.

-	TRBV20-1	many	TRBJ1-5	TGCAGTGTCGCTGCCGGGGGCCGCAATCAGCCCCAGCATTTT	CSVAAGGRNQPQHF
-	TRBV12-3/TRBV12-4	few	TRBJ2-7	TGTGCCAGCAGTTTAGTTGGGGGGCCATACGAGCAGTACTTC	CASSLVGGPYEQYF
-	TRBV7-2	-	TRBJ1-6	TGTGCCAGCAGCTTAGGGGTTCAACAGGGCTATAATTCACCCCTCCACTTT	CASSLGVQQGYNSPLHF
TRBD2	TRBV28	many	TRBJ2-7	TGTGCCAGCAGTAAAACTAGCGGCGCCATAAACGAGCAGTACTTC	CASSKTSGAINEQYF
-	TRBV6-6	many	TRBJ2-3	TGTGCCAGCAGTTACTATGCTACAACAGATACGCAGTATTTT	CASSYYATTDTQYF
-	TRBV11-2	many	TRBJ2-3	TGTGCCAGCAGCTCGGACGGAGGGTTTACAGATACGCAGTATTTT	CASSSDGGFTDTQYF
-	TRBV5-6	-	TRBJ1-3	TGTGCCAGCAGCTTGGTATGGGTCTCTGGAAACACCATATATTTT	CASSLVWVSGNTIYF
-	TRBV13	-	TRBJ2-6	TGTGCCAGCAAATCTCGCACAGGGCACTCTGGGGCCAACGTCCTGACTTTC	CASKSRTGHSGANVLTF
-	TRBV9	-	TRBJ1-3	TGTGCCAGCAGCGGGGACCTCAACACCATATATTTT	CASSGDLNTIYF
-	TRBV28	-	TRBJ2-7	TGTGCCAGCAGCCCCCCCTTCGGAGGGGACTACGAGCAGTACTTC	CASSPPFGGDYEQYF
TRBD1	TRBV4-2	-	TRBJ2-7	TGTGCCAGCAGCCATGGGACAGAATCTTTCTACGAGCAGTACTTC	CASSHGTESFYEQYF
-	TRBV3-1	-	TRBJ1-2	TGTGCCAGCAGCCTAGTCGACAGGCCTGGGAGCTACACCTTC	CASSLVDRPGSYTF
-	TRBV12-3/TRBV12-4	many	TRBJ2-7	TGTGCCAGCGGCCGCGGTAGCTCCTACGAGCAGTACTTC	CASGRGSSYEQYF
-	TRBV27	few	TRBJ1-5	TGTGCCAGCAGTTACAAGGGACGTCAGCCCCAGCATTTT	CASSYKGRQPQHF
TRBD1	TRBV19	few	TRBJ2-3	TGTGCCAGTAGTGACTCAGGGGGCGCGGGCACAGATACGCAGTATTTT	CASSDSGGAGTDTQYF
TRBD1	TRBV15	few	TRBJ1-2	TGTGCCACCCAAGGACAGGCTCCTAATAACTATGGCTACACCTTC	CATQGQAPNNYGYTF
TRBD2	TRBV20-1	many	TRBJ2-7	TGCAGTGCCGAGTGGGGAGGGGAATCCTACGAGCAGTACTTC	CSAEWGGESYEQYF
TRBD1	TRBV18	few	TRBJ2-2	TGTGCCAGCTCACGCGATCCGGGACAGACCACCGGGGAGCTGTTTTTT	CASSRDPGQTTGELFF
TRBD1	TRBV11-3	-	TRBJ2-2	TGTGCCAGCAGACACCCGGGACAGACGAACACCGGGGAGCTGTTTTTT	CASRHPGQTNTGELFF
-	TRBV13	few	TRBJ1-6	TGTGCCAGCAGCAAGGGGGGAGGGAAAATATTAGATTCGGATTCACCCCTCCACTTT	CASSKGGGKILDSDSPLHF
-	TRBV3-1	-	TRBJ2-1	TGTGCCAGCGGGAGGTGGGATGAGCAGTTCTTC	CASGRWDEQFF
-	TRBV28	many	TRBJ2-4	TGTGCCAGCAGTTTAGGGGATCAAATGGTCATTCAGTACTTC	CASSLGDQMVIQYF
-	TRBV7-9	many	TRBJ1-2	TGTGCCAGCAGCTTATGGTCAGAAATTTATGGCTACACCTTC	CASSLWSEIYGYTF
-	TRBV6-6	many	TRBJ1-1	TGTGCCAGCAGTTACGGGACGAGGGCTTTCTTT	CASSYGTRAFF
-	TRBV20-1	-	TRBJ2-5	TGCAGTGCTAGTGACAGTCAAGAGACCCAGTACTTC	CSASDSQETQYF
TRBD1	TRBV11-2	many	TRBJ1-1	TGTGCCATCCTTCTACGACAGGGACCGAACACTGAAGCTTTCTTT	CAILLRQGPNTEAFF
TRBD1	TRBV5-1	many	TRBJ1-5	TGCGCCAGCAGCTTCTCGACAGGGAACAATCAGCCCCAGCATTTT	CASSFSTGNNQPQHF
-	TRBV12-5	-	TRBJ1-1	TGTGCTAGTGGTTTAAGGGTGAACACTGAAGCTTTCTTT	CASGLRVNTEAFF
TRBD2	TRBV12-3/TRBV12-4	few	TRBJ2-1	TGTGCCAGCAGGGCTAAGCGGGAGAAGGACAATGAGCAGTTCTTC	CASRAKREKDNEQFF
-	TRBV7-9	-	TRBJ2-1	TGTGCCAGCCGAAAAGTTTCCTACAATGAGCAGTTCTTC	CASRKVSYNEQFF
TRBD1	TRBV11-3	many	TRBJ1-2	TGTGCCAGCAGACCAGGGGGATCGGGCTATGGCTACACCTTC	CASRPGGSGYGYTF
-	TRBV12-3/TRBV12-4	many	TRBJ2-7	TGTGCCAGCAGGTCCGGGAACTACGAGCAGTACTTC	CASRSGNYEQYF
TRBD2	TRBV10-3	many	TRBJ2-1	TGTGCCATCAGTCGGTTACTAGCGGGAGGAGTATATGAGCAGTTCTTC	CAISRLLAGGVYEQFF
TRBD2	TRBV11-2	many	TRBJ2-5	TGTGCCAGCAGCTTACTAGCGGGAGGTGGGGAGACCCAGTACTTC	CASSLLAGGGETQYF
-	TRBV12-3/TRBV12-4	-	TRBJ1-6	TGTGCCAGCAGCCCTTTCCCCAATTCACCCCTCCACTTT	CASSPFPNSPLHF
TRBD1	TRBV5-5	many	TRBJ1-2	TGTGCCAGCAGCGCACCGGGACAGTCCTATGGCTACACCTTC	CASSAPGQSYGYTF
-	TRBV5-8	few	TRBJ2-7	TGTGCCAGCAGCCCCCGGAACGAGCAGTACTTC	CASSPRNEQYF
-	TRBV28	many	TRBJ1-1	TGTGCCAGCAGTTTATTCTGGGACCAGAACACTGAAGCTTTCTTT	CASSLFWDQNTEAFF
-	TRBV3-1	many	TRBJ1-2	TGTGCCAGCAGCCACCTTGCTCAGAACTATGGCTACACCTTC	CASSHLAQNYGYTF
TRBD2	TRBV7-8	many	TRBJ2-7	TGTGCCAGCAGCCCTATAAGAGCGGGAGGGACCGAGCAGTACTTC	CASSPIRAGGTEQYF
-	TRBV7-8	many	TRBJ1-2	TGTGCCAGCAGCTCGAGAGGTGGGAGGTATGGCTACACCTTC	CASSSRGGRYGYTF
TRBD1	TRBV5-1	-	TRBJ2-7	TGCGCCAGTCACTCCCCCCGGGGACAGCTACCCTACGAGCAGTACTTC	CASHSPRGQLPYEQYF
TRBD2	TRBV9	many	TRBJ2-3	TGTGCCAGCAGCGTAAGGTCTAGCGGTAGCACAGATACGCAGTATTTT	CASSVRSSGSTDTQYF
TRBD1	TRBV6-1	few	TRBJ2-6	TGTGCCAGCAGTGTCTACGGGACAGGGAAAAGCCTGGGCTCTGGGGCCAACGTCCTGACTTTC	CASSVYGTGKSLGSGANVLTF